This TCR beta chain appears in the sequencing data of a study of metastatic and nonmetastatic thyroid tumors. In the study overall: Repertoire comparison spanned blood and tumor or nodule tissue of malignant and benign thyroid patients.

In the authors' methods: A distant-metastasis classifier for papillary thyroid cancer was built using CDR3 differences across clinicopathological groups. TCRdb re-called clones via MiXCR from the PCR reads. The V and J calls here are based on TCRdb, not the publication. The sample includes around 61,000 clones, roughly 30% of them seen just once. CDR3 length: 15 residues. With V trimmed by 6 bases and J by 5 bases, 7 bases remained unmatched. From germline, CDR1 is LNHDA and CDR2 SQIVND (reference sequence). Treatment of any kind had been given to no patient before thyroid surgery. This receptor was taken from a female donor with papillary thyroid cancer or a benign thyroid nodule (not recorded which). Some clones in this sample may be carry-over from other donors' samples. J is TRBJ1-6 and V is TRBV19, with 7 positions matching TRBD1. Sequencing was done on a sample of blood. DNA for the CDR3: TGTGCCAGTAGCTCCGAGGGGGCGGATAATTCACCCCTCCACTTT. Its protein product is CASSSEGADNSPLHF.